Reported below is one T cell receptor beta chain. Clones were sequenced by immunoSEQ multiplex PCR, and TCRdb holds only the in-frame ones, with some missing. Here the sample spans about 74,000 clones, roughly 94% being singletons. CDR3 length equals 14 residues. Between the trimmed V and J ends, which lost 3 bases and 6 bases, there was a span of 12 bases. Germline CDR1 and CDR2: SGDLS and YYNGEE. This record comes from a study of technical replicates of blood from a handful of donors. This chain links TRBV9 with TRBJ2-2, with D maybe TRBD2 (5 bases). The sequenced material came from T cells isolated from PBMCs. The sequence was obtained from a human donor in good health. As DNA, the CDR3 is TGTGCCAGCAGCGCATTAACTAGTGCCGGGGAGCTGTTTTTT. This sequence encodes CASSALTSAGELFF.